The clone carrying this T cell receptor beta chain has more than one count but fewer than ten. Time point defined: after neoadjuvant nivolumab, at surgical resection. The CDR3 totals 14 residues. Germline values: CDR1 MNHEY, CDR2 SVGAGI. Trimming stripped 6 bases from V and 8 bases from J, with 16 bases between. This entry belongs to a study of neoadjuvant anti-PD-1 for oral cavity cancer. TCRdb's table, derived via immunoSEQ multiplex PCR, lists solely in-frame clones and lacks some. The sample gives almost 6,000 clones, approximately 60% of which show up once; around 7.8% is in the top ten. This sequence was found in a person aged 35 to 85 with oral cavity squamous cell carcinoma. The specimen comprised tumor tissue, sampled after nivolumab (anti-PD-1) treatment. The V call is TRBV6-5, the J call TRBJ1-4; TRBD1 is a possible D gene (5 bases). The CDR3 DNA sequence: TGTGCCAGCAGCCCAGGGATCACGGGAGAAAAACTGTTTTTT. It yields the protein CASSPGITGEKLFF.